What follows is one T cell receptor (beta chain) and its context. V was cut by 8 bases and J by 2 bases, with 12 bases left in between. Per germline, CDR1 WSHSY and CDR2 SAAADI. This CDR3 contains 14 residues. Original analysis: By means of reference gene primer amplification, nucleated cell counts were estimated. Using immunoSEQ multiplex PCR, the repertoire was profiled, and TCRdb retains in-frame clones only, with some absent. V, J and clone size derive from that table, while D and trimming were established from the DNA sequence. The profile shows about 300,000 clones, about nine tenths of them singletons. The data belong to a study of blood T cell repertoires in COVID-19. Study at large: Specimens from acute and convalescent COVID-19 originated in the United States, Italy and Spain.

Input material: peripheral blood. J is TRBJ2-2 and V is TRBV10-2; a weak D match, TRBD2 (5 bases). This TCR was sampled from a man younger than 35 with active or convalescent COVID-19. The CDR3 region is CASGPGINTGELFF. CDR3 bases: TGCGCCAGCGGTCCCGGGATAAACACCGGGGAGCTGTTTTTT.